The next 3 T cell receptor beta chains were all read from a single sample in a study of shared clonotypes between healthy human individuals. Measured with immunoSEQ multiplex PCR; TCRdb has only the in-frame clones, and not every one. The table has millions of clones, about 93% seen once; the top ten hold about 1.8%. CD45RO negativity and positive selection for CCR7 defined naive CD8 cells, a population that excluded terminally differentiated effector memory CD45RA+ cells. Sequenced input: naive CD8+ T cells from PBMCs. The receptors come from a young man in good health. Some clones in this sample may be carry-over from other donors' samples.

The gene calls are TRBV28 and TRBJ1-1; no definite D call. V lost 10 bases and J 1 base, leaving 25 bases between the germline ends. This CDR3 is built from 17 residues. The germline V gene has CDR1 MDHEN and CDR2 SYDVKM. CDR3 DNA: TGTGCCACCTCTTTACCTATTGGCCCGGGCCCGAACACTGAAGCTTTCTTT. Protein product: CATSLPIGPGPNTEAFF.

The rearrangement links TRBV27 to TRBJ2-7, with D maybe TRBD1 (5 bases). Trimming removed 2 bases at V and 3 bases at J, with 14 bases between. CDR3 size: 15 residues. The germline V gene encodes CDR1 MNHEY and CDR2 SMNVEV (reference sequence). The CDR3 loop reads CASSLIAGSFYEQYF. CDR3 sequence (DNA): TGTGCCAGCAGTTTAATAGCAGGGTCGTTCTACGAGCAGTACTTC.

The chain has TRBV10-3 and TRBJ2-7, with D tentatively TRBD1 (6 bases). The CDR3 has 14 amino acids. V lost 3 bases, J lost 2 bases, and 11 bases lay in between. CDR1 ENHRY and CDR2 SYGVKD come from the germline V gene. The CDR3, as DNA: TGTGCCATCAGTGACCAGGGACAAACCTACGAGCAGTACTTC. Translation: CAISDQGQTYEQYF.